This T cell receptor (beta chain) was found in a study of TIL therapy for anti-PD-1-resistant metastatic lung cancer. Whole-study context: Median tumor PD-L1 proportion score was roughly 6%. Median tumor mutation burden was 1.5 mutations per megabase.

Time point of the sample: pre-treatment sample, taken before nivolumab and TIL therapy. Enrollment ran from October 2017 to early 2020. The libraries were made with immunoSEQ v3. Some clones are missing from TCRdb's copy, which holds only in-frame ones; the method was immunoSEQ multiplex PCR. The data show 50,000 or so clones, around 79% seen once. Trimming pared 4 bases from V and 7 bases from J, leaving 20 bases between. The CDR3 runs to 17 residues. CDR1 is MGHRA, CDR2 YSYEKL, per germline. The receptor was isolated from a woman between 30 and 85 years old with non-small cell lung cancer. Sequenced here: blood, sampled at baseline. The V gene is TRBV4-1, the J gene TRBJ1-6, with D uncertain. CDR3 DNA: TGCGCCAGCAGCCCATACTCCCAACGCGTGCGGAATTCACCCCTCCACTTT. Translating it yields CASSPYSQRVRNSPLHF.